One T cell receptor (beta chain) is described in this entry. The antigen this receptor binds is unknown. Qualities for individual bases were not recorded, and no much larger clone is one base off. The data were obtained in a study of T cell repertoires in cytomegalovirus infection (dated by TCRdb to about 2019). Some background on the complete study: The peptide stimulations were aimed at well-studied HLA-B-restricted epitopes as well as recently identified HLA-C-restricted CMV epitopes, whose presentation resists viral immunomodulation. Because public TCR beta signatures pointed to carriage of CMV infection together with the matching HLA type, the HLA type of each donor mattered for the analysis.

Findings and caveats that apply to the study as a whole: In both this cohort and an independent roughly 350-donor cohort, the cumulative frequency of public TCR beta family members distinguished carriers of CMV infection plus the relevant HLA type. In the ex vivo response, HLA-C-restricted CMV-specific TCR beta clonotypes were dominant, and in two of eight donors the single most frequent clonotype came from this HLA-C-restricted group.

This sample was sequenced with an Illumina HiSeq 1500. The public reads were reprocessed in TCRdb via fastp at Q25 and MiXCR, keeping in-frame beta chains. Each CDR3 protein appears once, grouped with its most common genes and DNA. Across this sample there are around 900,000 distinct CDR3 sequences, with roughly a third seen only once. The ten top clones hold roughly an eighth of the sample. Interpreted using the paper, the treatment or condition label stands for: in vitro stimulation with specific CMV peptide epitopes to enrich CMV-specific T cells. From V the trimming removes 6 bases and from J it removes 3 bases, while the gene matches leave 8 bases of the junction unaccounted for. The cysteine opens and the phenylalanine closes a CDR3 of 15 amino acids. This entry keeps only the CDR3 DNA: 45 bases, framed from base 1. Based on the germline V gene, the CDR1 and CDR2 sequences are ENHRY and SYGVKD.

The rearranged chain carries TRBV10-3 and TRBJ1-1; 9 bases in the middle match TRBD1. Specimen: cultured CD8+ T cells from PBMCs, collected from culture after CMV antigen stimulation. The receptor was derived from a human donor in good health (CMV status not recorded). Some clones in this sample may be carry-over from other donors' samples. The CDR3 protein: CAISEKTGGDTEAFF. The nucleotide sequence reads as follows: TGTGCCATCAGCGAAAAGACAGGGGGTGACACTGAAGCTTTCTTT.